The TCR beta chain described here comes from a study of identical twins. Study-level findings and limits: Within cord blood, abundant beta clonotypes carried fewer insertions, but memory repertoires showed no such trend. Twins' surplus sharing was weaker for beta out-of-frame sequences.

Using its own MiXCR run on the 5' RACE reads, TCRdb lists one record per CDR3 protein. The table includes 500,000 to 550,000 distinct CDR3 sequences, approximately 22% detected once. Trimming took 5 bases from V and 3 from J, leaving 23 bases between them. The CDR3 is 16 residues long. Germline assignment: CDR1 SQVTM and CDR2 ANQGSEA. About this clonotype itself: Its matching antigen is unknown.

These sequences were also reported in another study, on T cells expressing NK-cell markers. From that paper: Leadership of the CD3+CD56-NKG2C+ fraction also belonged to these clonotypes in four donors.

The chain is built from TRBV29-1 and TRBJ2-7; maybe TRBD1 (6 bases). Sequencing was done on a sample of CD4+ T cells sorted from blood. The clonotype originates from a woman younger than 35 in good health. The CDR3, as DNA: TGCAGCGTTTTAGGGACAACCCTCCTAAGTGACTACGAGCAGTACTTC. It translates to CSVLGTTLLSDYEQYF.